The 25 T cell receptor beta chains below come from one sample, sequenced in a study of blood T cell repertoires in COVID-19. The assay was immunoSEQ multiplex PCR, and TCRdb's table has in-frame clones only and misses some. The sample has 250,000 to 350,000 clones, 90% seen once. The sequenced material came from PBMCs or T cells enriched from blood (not recorded which). These receptor sequences come from a woman aged 18-29 years with acute COVID-19.

Here the CDR3 DNA reads TGTGCCAGTATCCAAAGGTCACAGGCAGGTCAGCCCCAGCATTTT. Translating it yields CASIQRSQAGQPQHF. The chain links TRBV19 to TRBJ1-5; a weak D match, TRBD1 (5 bases). The CDR3 has 15 residues. The V end was cut by 7 bases, the J end by 6 bases, with 19 bases between. Looked up from germline, CDR1 is LNHDA and CDR2 is SQIVND (reference sequence).

This chain links TRBV11-2 with TRBJ2-7, with 7 bases lining up with TRBD1. Trimming took 4 bases from V and 1 from J; bases not matched to a gene: 4. Per the germline V gene, CDR1 is SGHAT and CDR2 is FQNNGV. CDR3 length: 14 amino acids. This CDR3 is CASSSGQISYEQYF. CDR3 nucleotide sequence: TGTGCCAGCAGCTCGGGACAGATTTCCTACGAGCAGTACTTC.

The gene calls are TRBV7-9 and TRBJ2-5; 14 bases are shared with TRBD2. CDR1 and CDR2 (germline): SEHNR, FQNEAQ (reference sequence). J gave up 3 bases and V 5 bases, and 5 bases lay outside the gene matches. The CDR3 runs 16 residues. The CDR3 spells CASSPRTSGRKETQYF. CDR3 DNA: TGTGCCAGCAGCCCCAGGACTAGCGGGAGGAAAGAGACCCAGTACTTC. Combining the CDR3 with reference TRBV7-9 and TRBJ2-5 gives the whole variable domain DTGVSQNPRHKITKRGQNVTFRCDPISEHNRLYWYRQTLGQGPEFLTYFQNEAQLEKSRLLSDRFSAERPKGSFSTLEIQRTEQGDSAMYLCASSPRTSGRKETQYFGPGTRLLVL.

V and J are TRBV28 and TRBJ2-3; 7 positions match TRBD1. The CDR3 is 15 amino acids. The germline gives CDR1 MDHEN, CDR2 SYDVKM. V lost 5 bases, J lost 2 bases, and 7 bases stayed unmatched. CDR3 region: CASSPDRDYTDTQYF. The CDR3 region has the DNA TGTGCCAGCAGTCCCGACAGGGATTACACAGATACGCAGTATTTT.

The rearrangement uses TRBV19 and TRBJ2-3; 7 positions match TRBD2. Trimming took 3 bases from V and 1 from J; bases not matched to a gene: 7. The germline V gene encodes CDR1 LNHDA and CDR2 SQIVND (reference sequence). The CDR3 runs 16 residues. The CDR3 nucleotides are TGTGCCAGTAGTATTGGGGGAGGGGCTGGCACAGATACGCAGTATTTT. Protein product: CASSIGGGAGTDTQYF.

This chain joins TRBV28 and TRBJ2-5; D perhaps matches TRBD2 (6 bases). V gave up 2 bases and J gave up 4 bases, with 11 bases separating them. Germline CDR1 MDHEN, CDR2 SYDVKM. The CDR3 runs to 14 residues. The CDR3 DNA is TGTGCCAGCAGTTTACGGTGGGGAGGAGAGACCCAGTACTTC. This gives the protein CASSLRWGGETQYF.

This chain's CDR3 is CASSPSKGSARYYGYTF. In DNA, the CDR3 is TGTGCCAGCAGTCCCTCGAAGGGGTCTGCACGGTACTATGGCTACACCTTC. The chain employs TRBV27 and TRBJ1-2; D might be TRBD1 (5 bases). The CDR3 sequence is 17 residues long. Germline CDR1 MNHEY, CDR2 SMNVEV (reference sequence). Trimming took off 5 bases at V and 3 bases at J, with 22 bases between the two ends.

The gene calls are TRBV27 and TRBJ1-1; D may be TRBD1 (5 bases). V shed 3 bases and J shed 1 base, with 12 bases lying between them. Germline V gives CDR1 MNHEY, CDR2 SMNVEV (reference sequence). CDR3 length equals 15 residues. In DNA form, the CDR3 reads TGTGCCAGCAGTTTGAGCGGGACGGGGAACACTGAAGCTTTCTTT. Its protein is CASSLSGTGNTEAFF.

This clone was observed a single time. The sample carries other DNA sequences with the same CDR3. The chain has TRBV28 and TRBJ2-1; 10 bases agree with TRBD1. The trim removed 3 bases at V and 6 bases at J, leaving 2 bases unmatched. The CDR3 runs 14 residues. Germline V gene lookup returns CDR1 MDHEN and CDR2 SYDVKM. CDR3 sequence: CASSLTGGTNEQFF. CDR3 DNA: TGTGCCAGCAGTTTGACAGGGGGCACCAATGAGCAGTTCTTC.

The V and J genes are TRBV19 and TRBJ2-5; 10 bases fit TRBD1. The CDR3 extends over 15 amino acids. The junction had 5 bases not matched to a gene; V was cut back by 5 bases and J by 2 bases. In germline, CDR1 is LNHDA, CDR2 SQIVND (reference sequence). DNA of the CDR3: TGTGCCAGTAGTGACAGGGGGCGTCCTCAAGAGACCCAGTACTTC. Encoded protein: CASSDRGRPQETQYF. The full variable domain, rest sourced from reference TRBV19 and TRBJ2-5, is DGGITQSPKYLFRKEGQNVTLSCEQNLNHDAMYWYRQDPGQGLRLIYYSQIVNDFQKGDIAEGYSVSREKKESFPLTVTSAQKNPTAFYLCASSDRGRPQETQYFGPGTRLLVL.

The chain is built from TRBV6-5 and TRBJ1-2, with D unclear. The length of the CDR3 is 16 residues. Trimming left V 2 bases short and J 2 bases short, with 15 bases between. CDR1 MNHEY and CDR2 SVGAGI come from the germline V gene. CDR3 nucleotides: TGTGCCAGCAGTTACGCCATGTGGGCCAAAAACTATGGCTACACCTTC. Encoded protein: CASSYAMWAKNYGYTF.

This sequence joins TRBV5-1 and TRBJ2-5, with D perhaps matching TRBD2 (7 bases). V lost 2 bases to trimming and J lost 2 bases, with 19 bases between them. Germline-derived CDR1 and CDR2 are SGHRS and YFSETQ. This CDR3 spans 17 amino acids. The CDR3 DNA reads TGCGCCAGCAGCTTTCTCGGGGGGCCGGGATTTCAAGAGACCCAGTACTTC. This encodes CASSFLGGPGFQETQYF.

The chain has TRBV7-8 and TRBJ1-2; the match to TRBD1 covers 7 bases. V gave up 5 bases and J gave up 3 bases; unmatched junction bases: 18. The CDR3 runs 18 residues. CDR1 is SGHVS, CDR2 FQNEAQ, per germline. Written as DNA, the CDR3 is TGTGCCAGCAGCATTCGCGGGAGGGGGCTCAGGCGCGACTATGGCTACACCTTC. This sequence encodes CASSIRGRGLRRDYGYTF. Full variable domain (rest looked up from reference TRBV7-8 and TRBJ1-2): GAGVSQSPRYKVAKRGQDVALRCDPISGHVSLFWYQQALGQGPEFLTYFQNEAQLDKSGLPSDRFFAERPEGSVSTLKIQRTQQEDSAVYLCASSIRGRGLRRDYGYTFGSGTRLTVV.

V and J are TRBV5-1 and TRBJ1-4, with a weak D call TRBD1 (6 bases). V was shortened by 0 bases and J by 7 bases, with 16 bases between the two germline ends. The CDR3 has 16 amino acids. CDR1 and CDR2 from the germline V gene are SGHRS and YFSETQ. CDR3 amino acids: CASSLASGRGSEKLFF. The CDR3 DNA reads TGCGCCAGCAGCTTGGCCTCTGGCAGGGGATCTGAAAAACTGTTTTTT.

There are a few counts of this clone. The chain carries TRBV7-8 and TRBJ1-4; D gene ambiguous. The CDR3 spans 14 residues. Germline CDR1 and CDR2: SGHVS and FQNEAQ. V lost 6 bases and J lost 0, with 8 bases in between. The CDR3 sequence: CASRKQTTNEKLFF. The CDR3 DNA reads as TGTGCCAGCAGGAAACAGACAACTAATGAAAAACTGTTTTTT.

The chain carries TRBV2 and TRBJ1-2; TRBD1 is a possible D gene (6 bases). The CDR3 is 15 residues long. The germline CDR1 and CDR2 sequences are SNHLY and FYNNEI. The V gene lost 4 bases and the J gene lost 1 base, with 13 bases spanning the gap. The CDR3 spells CASSGRQDINYGYTF. The DNA for the CDR3 is TGTGCCAGCAGTGGACGACAGGATATTAACTATGGCTACACCTTC.

The chain is built from TRBV25-1 and TRBJ2-2; 7 bases fit TRBD1. The CDR3 is made up of 16 amino acids. Unmatched junction bases numbered 5, after V lost 4 bases and J lost 0 bases. The germline V gene encodes CDR1 MGHDK and CDR2 SYGVNS. The CDR3 sequence: CASSGWGTANTGELFF. The CDR3 DNA reads TGTGCCAGCAGTGGATGGGGGACAGCGAACACCGGGGAGCTGTTTTTT. Based on the CDR3 plus reference TRBV25-1 and TRBJ2-2, the full variable domain is EADIYQTPRYLVIGTGKKITLECSQTMGHDKMYWYQQDPGMELHLIHYSYGVNSTEKGDLSSESTVSRIRTEHFPLTLESARPSHTSQYLCASSGWGTANTGELFFGEGSRLTVL.

The J gene is TRBJ2-1, the V gene TRBV5-6; the D gene is possibly TRBD2 (6 bases). The CDR3 length is 15 residues. V was cut by 6 bases and J by 4 bases, with 17 bases left in between. Germline CDR1 is SGHDT and CDR2 is YYEEEE. CDR3 sequence (DNA): TGTGCCAGCACCCACTTTAGCGGAGTTTACAATGAGCAGTTCTTC. This translates into CASTHFSGVYNEQFF.

The rearrangement links TRBV11-3 to TRBJ2-1; 9 bases match TRBD2. Trimming at V came to 3 bases and at J to 0 bases, leaving 0 bases not matched to a gene. CDR1 is SGHNT and CDR2 is YENEEA in the germline V gene. The CDR3 extends over 15 amino acids. In DNA form, the CDR3 reads TGTGCCAGCAGCTTTAGCGGGAGCTCCTACAATGAGCAGTTCTTC. Protein sequence: CASSFSGSSYNEQFF.

The chain couples TRBV20-1 to TRBJ2-4; 9 bases line up with TRBD2. V lost 3 bases and J lost 5; bases outside the gene matches: 5. Germline V gene data show CDR1 as DFQATT and CDR2 as SNEGSKA (reference sequence). This CDR3 spans 14 amino acids. In DNA form, the CDR3 reads TGCAGTGCTAGTAGGCGGGGGGGAGAAAACATTCAGTACTTC. Translating it yields CSASRRGGENIQYF.

V usage is TRBV10-2 and J usage is TRBJ1-5, with a tentative D call TRBD1 (5 bases). V shed 6 bases and J shed 0 bases, with 12 bases lying between them. The CDR3 is made up of 15 amino acids. CDR1 and CDR2 (germline): WSHSY, SAAADI. CDR3 DNA: TGCGCCAGCAGAATAGGAGGGACTAGCAATCAGCCCCAGCATTTT. Protein product: CASRIGGTSNQPQHF.

Turning to this clone: Other nucleotide sequences in the sample specify the same CDR3. This chain uses TRBV28 with TRBJ2-7; tentatively, D is TRBD2 (6 bases). CDR1 and CDR2 from the germline V gene are MDHEN and SYDVKM. The germline V and J ends were trimmed by 4 bases and 3 bases, with 10 bases remaining between them. The CDR3 is made up of 13 amino acids. This chain's CDR3 is CASSSPGLYEQYF. The CDR3 DNA is TGTGCCAGCAGTTCACCGGGACTCTACGAGCAGTACTTC.

V gene TRBV19 combines with J gene TRBJ1-1, with no clear D. V lost 2 bases to trimming and J lost 4 bases, with 8 bases between them. Germline CDR1 and CDR2: LNHDA and SQIVND (reference sequence). CDR3 size: 13 residues. CDR3 bases: TGTGCCAGTAGTATAATTGAGGGCACTGAAGCTTTCTTT. Its protein is CASSIIEGTEAFF.

This chain links TRBV19 with TRBJ2-4; no definite D call. V was clipped by 4 bases and J by 0 bases, with 7 bases between them. This CDR3 has 14 amino acids. CDR1 is LNHDA and CDR2 is SQIVND in the germline V gene (reference sequence). The CDR3 here is CASSTTVAKNIQYF. The CDR3 region has the DNA TGTGCCAGTAGTACAACGGTAGCCAAAAACATTCAGTACTTC.

The chain couples TRBV27 to TRBJ1-1; 7 bases agree with TRBD1. In germline, CDR1 is MNHEY, CDR2 SMNVEV (reference sequence). The trim removed 5 bases at V and 5 bases at J, leaving 11 bases unmatched. CDR3 size: 15 residues. The CDR3 reads CASSPHQSGGTEAFF. CDR3 coding DNA: TGTGCCAGCAGTCCCCACCAATCAGGGGGGACTGAAGCTTTCTTT.